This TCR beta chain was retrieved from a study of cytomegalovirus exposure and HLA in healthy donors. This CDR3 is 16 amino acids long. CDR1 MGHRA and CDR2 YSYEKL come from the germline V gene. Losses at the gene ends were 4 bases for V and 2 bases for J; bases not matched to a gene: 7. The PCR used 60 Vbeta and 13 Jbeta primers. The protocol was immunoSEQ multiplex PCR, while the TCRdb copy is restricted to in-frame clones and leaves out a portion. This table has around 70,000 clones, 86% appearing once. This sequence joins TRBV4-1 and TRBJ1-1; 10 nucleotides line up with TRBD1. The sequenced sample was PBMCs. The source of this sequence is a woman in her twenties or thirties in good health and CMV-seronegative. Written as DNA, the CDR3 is TGCGCCAGCAGCCTCGGACAGGGGGGGGTTAACACTGAAGCTTTCTTT. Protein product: CASSLGQGGVNTEAFF.